A selection of T cell receptor beta chains follows, all from one sample in a study of Ad26.COV2.S vaccination and SARS-CoV-2 variants. Assay: immunoSEQ multiplex PCR; the TCRdb copy retains only in-frame clones and omits some. The sample includes about 400,000 clones, 89% of them seen just once. The sequences come from peripheral blood, collected in a trial of Ad26.COV2.S vaccine versus placebo. All receptors derive from a person between 18 and 65 years old who received the Ad26.COV2.S COVID-19 vaccine or a placebo. The CDR3 runs from the conserved cysteine through the conserved F or W. Not all rows give a size; the values are once, few, many and, for expanded clones, a class.

cdr3_aa clone_size v_call
CASSVEAETQYF NA TRBV9
CASSLQGNYGYTF NA TRBV12-3/TRBV12-4
CASSDPPAGEETQYF NA TRBV2
CATSDGTSGRWANEQFF NA TRBV24-1
CASSQGGGLQETQYF NA TRBV25-1
CASSQESGLDGYTF NA TRBV3-1/TRBV3-2
CATERLARDRESPDYNEQFF once TRBV24-1
CASSSETGPVHRNEKLFF NA TRBV7-9
CASSQGLPTDTQYF NA TRBV4-2
CSVGPGGETQYF NA TRBV29-1
CASWASGRAGEQFF NA TRBV30
CASSHNEQFF once TRBV28
CASSPGAGVGEREQFF NA TRBV4-3
CASSLLGSNTGELFF NA TRBV7-3
CASSYSIQYEQYF NA TRBV6-2/TRBV6-3
CASSRGMNTEAFF NA TRBV19
CASSWSAGGLGETQYF NA TRBV28
CASALDRSKNIQYF NA TRBV12-5
CASTENRFNYGYTF NA TRBV19
CASSMRIGGGRETQYF NA TRBV19
CASSLTPGLAESNTGELFF NA TRBV7-3
CASRSGETSTDTQYF NA TRBV28
CAWCRDSNEKLFF NA TRBV30
CASSRTPTGELFF NA TRBV5-1
CAWRFRDRVTEAFF NA TRBV30
CASRPGQGGYGYTF NA TRBV6-5
CASSVGISNYGYTF NA TRBV9
CASSQVGTSGTYNEQFF NA TRBV4-1
CASSEVGGSWGQYF NA TRBV6-1
CASSPGLAVTGATQYF NA TRBV7-8
CASSLSSGYEQYF NA TRBV27
CASSSIESGTDTQYF NA TRBV7-3
CASSLGQYGYTF NA TRBV11-2
CASSLDQGPSETQYF once TRBV7-6
CASSSPEEMDF NA TRBV12-3/TRBV12-4
CASSIDRDTQYF NA TRBV19
CASSPRRPYEQYF NA TRBV28
CASSSDRGVEAFF NA TRBV6-5
CASSYVQGYEQYF NA TRBV6-6
CASSQEVAGAPEQFF NA TRBV3-1/TRBV3-2
CASSQGGAGTYEQYF once TRBV4-1
CASSPVAGTGGDYGYTF once TRBV18
CASSPGGARESSYNEQFF NA TRBV5-4
CASSLATGGKNIQYF NA TRBV7-2
CASSEGQYNEQFF few TRBV10-1
CASSSPLLAEAFF NA TRBV27
CASSTTVYEQYF NA TRBV18
CASSQEAGGASGNTIYF NA TRBV4-1
CATSPRGRREQYF NA TRBV24-1
CASSPGLAGGGEQYF NA TRBV7-3
CASSSRHSGQGALGNTIYF NA TRBV7-9
CASSRNSPYGYTF NA TRBV6-5
CASNSPGTGYYEQYF NA TRBV5-6